These T cell receptor beta chains were read from a single sample in a study of blood T cell repertoires in COVID-19. Generated by immunoSEQ multiplex PCR, the TCRdb table keeps only in-frame clones and is missing some. The data show over 250,000 clones, about 91% seen once. Material for sequencing was peripheral blood. Receptors originate from a woman aged 60-75 years with acute or convalescent COVID-19. Each CDR3 is given with its conserved first and last residue. A D gene is named only where the DNA matches it firmly. The size field is filled for only some rows; it gives once, few, many or a size class.

d_call,v_call,clone_size,j_call,cdr3_aa,cdr3_nt
NA,TRBV10-3,NA,TRBJ2-7,CAISVRQLYEQYF,TGTGCCATCAGTGTGAGACAACTCTACGAGCAGTACTTC
TRBD2,TRBV10-3,NA,TRBJ2-3,CATMAGGPSDTQYF,TGTGCCACCATGGCGGGAGGGCCCTCCGATACGCAGTATTTT
TRBD2,TRBV6-5,NA,TRBJ2-7,CASTPGSSGAREQYF,TGTGCCAGCACACCCGGCTCTAGCGGGGCTCGCGAGCAGTACTTC
NA,TRBV7-2,once,TRBJ1-3,CASSLAPTLSSGNTIYF,TGTGCCAGCAGCTTAGCCCCGACACTTAGCTCTGGAAACACCATATATTTT
NA,TRBV27,NA,TRBJ2-1,CASSLRIQGPNNEQFF,TGTGCCAGCAGTTTACGGATCCAGGGGCCTAACAATGAGCAGTTCTTC
NA,TRBV19,once,TRBJ1-3,CASSISRVVGNTIYF,TGTGCCAGTAGTATCTCCAGGGTAGTTGGAAACACCATATATTTT
NA,TRBV3-1/TRBV3-2,NA,TRBJ2-1,CASSQGTGFMNEQFF,TGTGCCAGCAGCCAAGGTACAGGGTTTATGAATGAGCAGTTCTTC
TRBD1,TRBV4-3,NA,TRBJ1-1,CASSQEVTGGLNEAFF,TGCGCCAGCAGCCAAGAAGTAACAGGGGGCCTGAATGAAGCTTTCTTT
NA,TRBV7-9,NA,TRBJ1-2,CARDRDNGYTF,TGTGCCAGGGACCGGGACAACGGCTACACCTTC
NA,TRBV28,NA,TRBJ2-7,CASSPSDNYEQYF,TGTGCCAGCAGTCCCTCGGACAACTACGAGCAGTACTTC
NA,TRBV9,NA,TRBJ1-6,CASSVGGIAGTTLHF,TGTGCCAGCAGCGTAGGGGGAATTGCCGGGACTACCCTCCACTTT
NA,TRBV5-1,NA,TRBJ2-3,CASNYGTSTDTQYF,TGCGCCAGTAACTACGGGACAAGCACAGATACGCAGTATTTT
NA,TRBV7-3,once,TRBJ2-7,CASSPSGLGHYEQYF,TGTGCCAGCAGCCCTTCTGGCCTGGGGCACTACGAGCAGTACTTC
NA,TRBV20-1,NA,TRBJ1-5,CSASEGGSSNQPQHF,TGCAGTGCTAGTGAAGGGGGATCTAGCAATCAGCCCCAGCATTTT
NA,TRBV5-1,few,TRBJ1-2,CASSLGQVYGYTF,TGCGCCAGCAGCTTGGGACAGGTCTATGGCTACACCTTC
NA,TRBV18,NA,TRBJ1-5,CASSLRGGQPQHF,TGTGCCAGCTCACTAAGGGGCGGTCAGCCCCAGCATTTT
NA,TRBV5-6,NA,TRBJ2-2,CASSLTGPNTGELFF,TGTGCCAGCAGCTTGACAGGGCCCAACACCGGGGAGCTGTTTTTT
NA,TRBV30,NA,TRBJ1-4,CAWSVRRAEKLFF,TGTGCCTGGAGTGTACGCAGGGCTGAAAAACTGTTTTTT
NA,TRBV7-6,NA,TRBJ2-1,CASSWVKDKTFNEQFF,TGTGCCAGCAGCTGGGTGAAGGACAAAACTTTCAATGAGCAGTTCTTC
TRBD2,TRBV9,NA,TRBJ2-7,CASSATGTSGFNEQYF,TGTGCCAGCAGCGCCACCGGGACTAGCGGTTTCAACGAGCAGTACTTC
TRBD1,TRBV10-3,NA,TRBJ1-5,CALTGQGYQPQHF,TGTGCCTTGACGGGACAGGGATATCAGCCCCAGCATTTT
TRBD1,TRBV18,NA,TRBJ1-1,CASSPPGTGGYPNTEAFF,TGTGCCAGCTCACCACCCGGGACAGGGGGGTACCCAAACACTGAAGCTTTCTTT
TRBD2,TRBV7-9,NA,TRBJ2-3,CASSRGLAGGTDTQYF,TGTGCCAGCAGCCGAGGACTAGCGGGAGGCACAGATACGCAGTATTTT
NA,TRBV7-8,once,TRBJ2-1,CGWSDSYNEQFF,TGTGGTTGGTCAGACTCCTACAATGAGCAGTTCTTC
TRBD2,TRBV2,NA,TRBJ2-1,CASRGLAGVTNEQFF,TGTGCCAGCAGGGGACTAGCGGGAGTAACCAATGAGCAGTTCTTC
NA,TRBV5-1,NA,TRBJ1-1,CASTAGRNTEAFF,TGCGCCAGCACAGCGGGAAGGAACACTGAAGCTTTCTTT
TRBD2,TRBV4-3,NA,TRBJ2-1,CASSQRTSGRYEQFF,TGCGCCAGCAGCCAAAGGACTAGCGGGAGATATGAGCAGTTCTTC
TRBD2,TRBV24-1,NA,TRBJ2-3,CATKAGGADTQYF,TGTGCCACCAAGGCGGGAGGTGCAGATACGCAGTATTTT
TRBD2,TRBV28,NA,TRBJ2-3,CASSRSGRGGPDTQYF,TGTGCCAGCAGCCGCTCCGGGCGGGGGGGCCCAGATACGCAGTATTTT
NA,TRBV5-4,NA,TRBJ2-7,CASSLGRSGHEQYF,TGTGCCAGCAGCTTAGGCAGGTCTGGCCACGAGCAGTACTTC
TRBD2,TRBV5-4,NA,TRBJ2-1,CASSLLTSGGDEQFF,TGTGCCAGCAGCTTGTTGACTAGCGGGGGGGATGAGCAGTTCTTC
NA,TRBV28,once,TRBJ1-5,CASSYAGERGNQPQHF,TGTGCCAGCAGTTATGCAGGGGAGAGAGGCAATCAGCCCCAGCATTTT
TRBD1,TRBV7-2,once,TRBJ1-2,CASSPTGTGVNYGYTF,TGTGCCAGCAGCCCGACCGGGACAGGGGTTAACTATGGCTACACCTTC
TRBD2,TRBV27,NA,TRBJ2-1,CASSFGTSGGNEQFF,TGTGCCAGCAGTTTCGGGACTAGCGGGGGCAATGAGCAGTTCTTC
NA,TRBV15,NA,TRBJ1-6,CATSGGGNSPLHF,TGTGCCACCAGCGGGGGGGGCAATTCACCCCTCCACTTT
NA,TRBV7-9,NA,TRBJ1-2,CASSSQGGYTF,TGTGCCAGCAGTTCTCAGGGAGGCTACACCTTC
NA,TRBV5-1,NA,TRBJ1-5,CASSLDTGRDQPQHF,TGCGCCAGCAGCTTGGATACAGGCAGGGATCAGCCCCAGCATTTT
NA,TRBV5-6,NA,TRBJ2-5,CASSLSGQETQYF,TGTGCCAGCAGCTTGTCGGGGCAAGAGACCCAGTACTTC
NA,TRBV12-5,NA,TRBJ2-7,CASAQAQGKPYEQYF,TGTGCTAGCGCCCAGGCCCAGGGGAAGCCCTACGAGCAGTACTTC
NA,TRBV5-1,NA,TRBJ1-3,CASSLEQAYSGNTIYF,TGCGCCAGCAGCTTGGAACAGGCATACTCTGGAAACACCATATATTTT
NA,TRBV21-1,NA,TRBJ2-5,CASSTSGTGDEETQYF,TGTGCCAGCAGCACTTCCGGGACAGGGGACGAAGAGACCCAGTACTTC
NA,TRBV11-2,once,TRBJ1-1,CASSLLGGANTEAFF,TGTGCCAGCAGCTTACTGGGGGGGGCGAACACTGAAGCTTTCTTT
TRBD2,TRBV3-1/TRBV3-2,NA,TRBJ2-3,CASSPDRRGDYKYF,TGTGCCAGCAGCCCTGATAGGCGTGGGGACTACAAGTATTTT
TRBD1,TRBV4-1,few,TRBJ1-2,CASSQGGTGYYGYTF,TGCGCCAGCAGCCAAGGCGGGACAGGGTACTATGGCTACACCTTC
TRBD1,TRBV28,once,TRBJ2-6,CASSWDRVGANVLTF,TGTGCCAGCAGTTGGGACAGGGTTGGGGCCAACGTCCTGACTTTC
NA,TRBV7-3,NA,TRBJ1-2,CASSPGGREGYGYTF,TGTGCCAGCAGCCCGGGGGGCAGAGAGGGGTATGGCTACACCTTC
NA,TRBV30,NA,TRBJ2-3,CAWSVLSGSTDTQYF,TGTGCCTGGAGTGTCCTCTCCGGGAGCACAGATACGCAGTATTTT
TRBD1,TRBV5-4,once,TRBJ1-6,CASSTPDRGYNSPLHF,TGTGCCAGCAGCACCCCGGACAGGGGCTATAATTCACCCCTCCACTTT
TRBD2,TRBV18,once,TRBJ2-1,CASSPIPHSIRRGLPSSYNEQFF,TGTGCCAGCTCACCAATCCCACACTCGATTCGGCGGGGGTTACCGAGCTCCTACAATGAGCAGTTCTTC
NA,TRBV11-2,NA,TRBJ1-3,CASSPPGSYSGNTIYF,TGTGCCAGCAGCCCCCCAGGAAGCTACTCTGGAAACACCATATATTTT
NA,TRBV6-2/TRBV6-3,NA,TRBJ1-2,CASSFPGNGYTF,TGTGCCAGCAGTTTTCCAGGGAATGGCTACACCTTC
NA,TRBV29-1,NA,TRBJ2-1,CSVEKGAFNEQFF,TGCAGCGTTGAGAAAGGGGCCTTCAATGAGCAGTTCTTC